This is a list of T cell receptor beta chains from one sample in a study of response to subunit inactivated influenza vaccine. TCRdb reprocessed the RT-PCR reads with MiXCR, giving one entry per CDR3 protein. This sample has around 200,000 distinct CDR3 sequences; around an eighth occur once, and the top ten carry 26%. The material sequenced was CD8+ T cells sorted from PBMCs, taken 5 days after vaccination. All receptors come from a man over 45 who received an inactivated influenza vaccine. CDR3s include the opening cysteine and the closing phenylalanine or tryptophan. A D gene is named only where the DNA matches it firmly. Some rows have no size entry. The others give once, few or many, or a class for an expanded clone.

j_gene: TRBJ2-2; abundance: few; d_gene: .; v_gene: TRBV12-3/TRBV12-4; CDR3nt: TGTGCCAGCAGGGGAGTAGCGGACTGGACCGGGGAGCTGTTTTTT; CDR3aa: CASRGVADWTGELFF
j_gene: TRBJ2-3; abundance: few; d_gene: .; v_gene: TRBV4-2; CDR3nt: TGTGCCAGCAGCCAAACAACAGATACGCAGTATTTT; CDR3aa: CASSQTTDTQYF
j_gene: TRBJ2-7; abundance: few; d_gene: TRBD1; v_gene: TRBV7-9; CDR3nt: TGTGCCAGCAGTCCGGTTTTAGGACAGGGGGCATCCGAGCAGTACTTC; CDR3aa: CASSPVLGQGASEQYF
j_gene: TRBJ2-7; abundance: .; d_gene: .; v_gene: TRBV5-1; CDR3nt: TGCGCCAGCAGCTTGGTGGCCTTCGGGAACTACGAGCAGTACTTC; CDR3aa: CASSLVAFGNYEQYF
j_gene: TRBJ2-5; abundance: few; d_gene: .; v_gene: TRBV6-1; CDR3nt: TGTGCCAGCAGCCCGAGGAGCCGAGGGGTTATGGCCCAGTACTTC; CDR3aa: CASSPRSRGVMAQYF
j_gene: TRBJ1-4; abundance: few; d_gene: .; v_gene: TRBV4-3; CDR3nt: TGCGCCAGCAGCCAAGATGAGGGGAGGTATGAAAAACTGTTTTTT; CDR3aa: CASSQDEGRYEKLFF
j_gene: TRBJ1-2; abundance: .; d_gene: .; v_gene: TRBV5-4; CDR3nt: TGTGCCAGCGGCTTCTATTCGGGATATGGCTACACCTTC; CDR3aa: CASGFYSGYGYTF
j_gene: TRBJ2-1; abundance: many; d_gene: .; v_gene: TRBV6-5; CDR3nt: TGTGCCAGCAGTTATGGGGGACCGCACAATGAGCAGTTCTTC; CDR3aa: CASSYGGPHNEQFF
j_gene: TRBJ2-3; abundance: few; d_gene: .; v_gene: TRBV11-2; CDR3nt: TGTGCCAGCAGCTCCTTGGACAACACAGATACGCAGTATTTT; CDR3aa: CASSSLDNTDTQYF
j_gene: TRBJ2-2; abundance: many; d_gene: .; v_gene: TRBV15; CDR3nt: TGTGCCACCAGCAGAGATCCAGCCTCCAACACCGGGGAGCTGTTTTTT; CDR3aa: CATSRDPASNTGELFF
j_gene: TRBJ2-7; abundance: .; d_gene: .; v_gene: TRBV5-1; CDR3nt: TGCGCCAGCAGCTTTAAAGCTGGGCTTTACGAGCAGTACTTC; CDR3aa: CASSFKAGLYEQYF
j_gene: TRBJ2-7; abundance: .; d_gene: TRBD2; v_gene: TRBV28; CDR3nt: TGTGCCAGCAGTTTGGGGCGGGGGGGATCCGAGTACTTC; CDR3aa: CASSLGRGGSEYF
j_gene: TRBJ2-7; abundance: few; d_gene: TRBD2; v_gene: TRBV28; CDR3nt: TGTGCCAGCAGTCCACGGACTAGCGGGTCTCTTACCTACGAGCAGTACTTC; CDR3aa: CASSPRTSGSLTYEQYF
j_gene: TRBJ2-1; abundance: .; d_gene: TRBD2; v_gene: TRBV10-3; CDR3nt: TGTGCCATCAGCACTAGCGGGAGCTTCCATGAGCAGTTCTTC; CDR3aa: CAISTSGSFHEQFF
j_gene: TRBJ2-7; abundance: few; d_gene: TRBD1; v_gene: TRBV6-1; CDR3nt: TGTGCCAGCAACCCGGGACAGGGATACGAGCAGTACTTC; CDR3aa: CASNPGQGYEQYF
j_gene: TRBJ2-5; abundance: .; d_gene: .; v_gene: TRBV7-2; CDR3nt: TGTGCCAGCAGCTTAGGTCCTAGCGAGTACCAAGAGACCCAGTACTTC; CDR3aa: CASSLGPSEYQETQYF